This T cell receptor beta chain was identified in a study of shared clonotypes between healthy human individuals. Profiled with immunoSEQ multiplex PCR; TCRdb holds only in-frame clones, not every one. The table has roughly 1,500,000 clones, 95% to 99% seen once. The CDR3 is made up of 17 amino acids. This clonotype was obtained from a man aged 25-45 years in good health. Specimen: naive CD4+ T cells sorted from blood. Subset defined: CD45RA+ positively selected. The chain couples TRBV21-1 to TRBJ2-2. TRBV21-1 is termed a pseudogene. The chain's CDR3 is CASSKSEGLTNTGELFF. The CDR3 DNA follows: TGTGCCAGCAGCAAAAGCGAGGGGTTAACGAACACCGGGGAGCTGTTTTTT.